The sequence of this TCR beta chain was determined in a study of T cell repertoires in cytomegalovirus infection. Study-level background: Use of recently identified HLA-C-restricted and well-studied HLA-B-restricted CMV epitopes was part of the study. An indication of both CMV infection and matching HLA type came from public TCR beta signatures. Study-level points and caveats: Of the TCR beta families, the public ones yielded a cumulative frequency that identified carriers of CMV plus the relevant HLA.

From germline, CDR1 is SGHKS and CDR2 YYEKEE (reference sequence). V dropped 1 base and J dropped 1 base, with 9 bases sitting between them. The CDR3 extends over 14 amino acids. TCRdb re-analysed the reads in MiXCR, keeping a single row per CDR3 protein. Of approximately 390,000 distinct CDR3 sequences in the sample, just under 35% were seen once. As concerns this clonotype: Its cognate antigen is unknown.

The rearrangement joins TRBV5-5 to TRBJ2-7, with a tentative D call TRBD1 (6 bases). The receptor's source is a human donor in good health (CMV status not recorded). Some clones in this sample may be carry-over from other donors' samples. The source material was cultured PBMCs, sampled from culture after CMV antigen stimulation. CDR3 sequence: CASSLHQGSYEQYV. DNA of the CDR3: TGTGCCAGCAGCTTGCACCAGGGGTCCTACGAGCAGTACGTC.